Listed below are T cell receptor beta chains from one sample, sequenced in a study of shared clonotypes between healthy human individuals. TCRdb's copy holds only in-frame clones and misses some; the assay was immunoSEQ multiplex PCR. The data contain more than 150,000 clones, roughly 70% of them singletons. Input material: memory CD4+ T cells sorted from blood. The origin of the receptors is a man under 40 in good health. Both conserved end residues are part of each CDR3. The D gene is left open where the match is weak. Where a row states a size, it is once, few, many or the class of an expanded clone; other rows omit it.

abundance: -; d_gene: TRBD1; v_gene: TRBV10-2; j_gene: TRBJ2-5; CDR3aa: CASTRQGPTAQYF; CDR3nt: TGCGCCAGCACCCGACAGGGGCCCACGGCCCAGTACTTC
abundance: -; d_gene: TRBD2; v_gene: TRBV9; j_gene: TRBJ2-7; CDR3aa: CASSASGTSVEQYF; CDR3nt: TGTGCCAGCAGCGCTTCCGGGACTAGCGTCGAGCAGTACTTC
abundance: -; d_gene: TRBD1; v_gene: TRBV2; j_gene: TRBJ2-5; CDR3aa: CASSEAGGLETQYF; CDR3nt: TGTGCCAGCAGTGAAGCAGGGGGCCTAGAGACCCAGTACTTC
abundance: -; d_gene: TRBD2; v_gene: TRBV7-2; j_gene: TRBJ2-3; CDR3aa: CASSHGTSGHTDTQYF; CDR3nt: TGTGCCAGCAGCCACGGGACTAGCGGCCACACAGATACGCAGTATTTT
abundance: -; d_gene: -; v_gene: TRBV5-1; j_gene: TRBJ2-7; CDR3aa: CASTSTRYEQYF; CDR3nt: TGCGCCAGCACCTCGACGCGGTACGAGCAGTACTTC
abundance: few; d_gene: TRBD1; v_gene: TRBV6-5; j_gene: TRBJ2-7; CDR3aa: CASSSGGYEQYF; CDR3nt: TGTGCCAGCAGCTCAGGGGGCTACGAGCAGTACTTC
abundance: -; d_gene: -; v_gene: TRBV29-1; j_gene: TRBJ2-3; CDR3aa: CSVVWGGQVDTQYF; CDR3nt: TGCAGCGTTGTTTGGGGGGGGCAAGTGGATACGCAGTATTTT
abundance: -; d_gene: -; v_gene: TRBV7-9; j_gene: TRBJ2-7; CDR3aa: CASSLLGASSSEQYF; CDR3nt: TGTGCCAGCAGCTTATTGGGGGCCTCCTCTTCCGAGCAGTACTTC
abundance: -; d_gene: TRBD2; v_gene: TRBV7-3; j_gene: TRBJ2-1; CDR3aa: CASGRGGNEQFF; CDR3nt: TGTGCCAGCGGGAGGGGTGGTAATGAGCAGTTCTTC
abundance: -; d_gene: -; v_gene: TRBV4-3; j_gene: TRBJ2-3; CDR3aa: CASSQNPREDTQYF; CDR3nt: TGCGCCAGCAGCCAAAACCCGAGGGAGGATACGCAGTATTTT
abundance: -; d_gene: TRBD1; v_gene: TRBV7-2; j_gene: TRBJ1-1; CDR3aa: CASIPGTGVLGAFF; CDR3nt: TGTGCCAGCATCCCCGGGACAGGGGTCCTTGGGGCTTTCTTT
abundance: few; d_gene: TRBD2; v_gene: TRBV4-2; j_gene: TRBJ2-2; CDR3aa: CASSQEPLAGGELFF; CDR3nt: TGTGCCAGCAGTCAAGAGCCACTAGCGGGAGGGGAGCTGTTTTTT
abundance: -; d_gene: -; v_gene: TRBV6-5; j_gene: TRBJ2-7; CDR3aa: CASSRDLITYEQYF; CDR3nt: TGTGCCAGCAGTAGGGACTTAATAACCTACGAGCAGTACTTC
abundance: -; d_gene: -; v_gene: TRBV13; j_gene: TRBJ1-1; CDR3aa: CASSLGSRLAEAFF; CDR3nt: TGTGCCAGCAGCTTGGGGAGTAGGCTGGCTGAAGCTTTCTTT
abundance: -; d_gene: TRBD2; v_gene: TRBV19; j_gene: TRBJ2-1; CDR3aa: CASRGASGRRDFF; CDR3nt: TGTGCCAGTCGAGGGGCTAGCGGGAGAAGGGATTTCTTC
abundance: -; d_gene: TRBD1; v_gene: TRBV18; j_gene: TRBJ2-7; CDR3aa: CASSEGTGMDYPQYF; CDR3nt: TGTGCCAGCTCGGAGGGGACAGGGATGGACTACCCCCAGTACTTC
abundance: -; d_gene: TRBD1; v_gene: TRBV7-2; j_gene: TRBJ1-1; CDR3aa: CASSFQGGGMNTEAFF; CDR3nt: TGTGCCAGCAGCTTCCAGGGAGGGGGCATGAACACTGAAGCTTTCTTT
abundance: few; d_gene: -; v_gene: TRBV28; j_gene: TRBJ2-5; CDR3aa: CASSRVGTQETQYF; CDR3nt: TGTGCCAGCAGCCGCGTGGGAACTCAAGAGACCCAGTACTTC
abundance: once; d_gene: -; v_gene: TRBV30; j_gene: TRBJ1-1; CDR3aa: CAWSVQQGWDTEAFF; CDR3nt: TGTGCCTGGAGTGTACAGCAGGGATGGGACACTGAAGCTTTCTTT
abundance: -; d_gene: TRBD2; v_gene: TRBV6-5; j_gene: TRBJ2-7; CDR3aa: CASRGLADSYEQYF; CDR3nt: TGTGCCAGCAGGGGACTAGCGGACTCCTACGAGCAGTACTTC
abundance: -; d_gene: TRBD2; v_gene: TRBV11-3; j_gene: TRBJ2-1; CDR3aa: CASSPFSGGSEQFF; CDR3nt: TGTGCCAGCAGCCCCTTTAGTGGCGGGAGTGAGCAGTTCTTC
abundance: few; d_gene: -; v_gene: TRBV4-3; j_gene: TRBJ1-1; CDR3aa: CASSLLTGPKGEAFF; CDR3nt: TGCGCCAGCAGCCTTCTTACCGGACCGAAAGGGGAGGCTTTCTTT
abundance: few; d_gene: -; v_gene: TRBV4-1; j_gene: TRBJ2-7; CDR3aa: CASSLHLLAGESYEQYF; CDR3nt: TGCGCCAGCAGCCTTCACCTCCTAGCAGGAGAGTCCTACGAGCAGTACTTC
abundance: -; d_gene: -; v_gene: TRBV18; j_gene: TRBJ2-7; CDR3aa: CASSPTSNAGEQYF; CDR3nt: TGTGCCAGCTCACCAACCTCTAATGCGGGGGAGCAGTACTTC
abundance: many; d_gene: -; v_gene: TRBV18; j_gene: TRBJ1-5; CDR3aa: CASSPGPNQPQHF; CDR3nt: TGTGCCAGCTCCCCGGGTCCAAATCAGCCCCAGCATTTT
abundance: -; d_gene: -; v_gene: TRBV29-1; j_gene: TRBJ2-3; CDR3aa: CSVLNADTQYF; CDR3nt: TGCAGCGTCTTAAATGCAGATACGCAGTATTTT
abundance: -; d_gene: TRBD1; v_gene: TRBV28; j_gene: TRBJ2-7; CDR3aa: CASSPSRDRGCYF; CDR3nt: TGTGCCAGCAGCCCTTCCCGGGACAGGGGTTGTTACTTC
abundance: -; d_gene: TRBD1; v_gene: TRBV18; j_gene: TRBJ1-2; CDR3aa: CASSQDRRGLGYGYTF; CDR3nt: TGTGCCAGCTCTCAAGATCGCAGGGGGCTAGGCTATGGCTACACCTTC
abundance: -; d_gene: -; v_gene: TRBV28; j_gene: TRBJ1-3; CDR3aa: CASSPSGSGNTIYF; CDR3nt: TGTGCCAGCAGCCCATCTGGTTCTGGAAACACCATATATTTT
abundance: -; d_gene: -; v_gene: TRBV29-1; j_gene: TRBJ2-5; CDR3aa: CSAGRIGETQYF; CDR3nt: TGCAGCGCGGGGCGCATCGGGGAGACCCAGTACTTC
abundance: few; d_gene: -; v_gene: TRBV18; j_gene: TRBJ2-7; CDR3aa: CASSQGLAEQYF; CDR3nt: TGTGCCAGCTCACAAGGGTTGGCCGAGCAGTACTTC
abundance: -; d_gene: TRBD1; v_gene: TRBV5-5; j_gene: TRBJ2-4; CDR3aa: CASSLTGAQNIQYF; CDR3nt: TGTGCCAGCAGCCTAACAGGGGCTCAAAACATTCAGTACTTC
abundance: medium-sized; d_gene: -; v_gene: TRBV7-3; j_gene: TRBJ1-1; CDR3aa: CATSREGLNTEAFF; CDR3nt: TGTGCCACTTCGAGGGAGGGATTGAACACTGAAGCTTTCTTT
abundance: -; d_gene: TRBD2; v_gene: TRBV11-3; j_gene: TRBJ2-7; CDR3aa: CASSKGLAGGSNEQYF; CDR3nt: TGTGCCAGCAGCAAAGGACTAGCGGGAGGTTCTAACGAGCAGTACTTC
abundance: once; d_gene: -; v_gene: TRBV11-2; j_gene: TRBJ2-1; CDR3aa: CASSLALLYNEQFF; CDR3nt: TGTGCCAGCAGCTTAGCACTCCTATACAATGAGCAGTTCTTC
abundance: -; d_gene: -; v_gene: TRBV11-2; j_gene: TRBJ2-5; CDR3aa: CASRHNAGTLQETQYF; CDR3nt: TGTGCCAGCAGACATAATGCCGGGACACTCCAAGAGACCCAGTACTTC
abundance: -; d_gene: TRBD2; v_gene: TRBV7-3; j_gene: TRBJ2-5; CDR3aa: CASSLTGLAGPQETQYF; CDR3nt: TGTGCCAGCAGCTTAACGGGGTTAGCGGGACCACAAGAGACCCAGTACTTC
abundance: -; d_gene: TRBD2; v_gene: TRBV29-1; j_gene: TRBJ2-5; CDR3aa: CSVGGALSETQYF; CDR3nt: TGCAGCGTGGGAGGGGCTCTATCAGAGACCCAGTACTTC
abundance: -; d_gene: TRBD2; v_gene: TRBV4-3; j_gene: TRBJ2-1; CDR3aa: CASSQGIREGGNEQFF; CDR3nt: TGCGCCAGCAGCCAAGGAATCCGGGAGGGCGGTAATGAGCAGTTCTTC
abundance: -; d_gene: TRBD1; v_gene: TRBV28; j_gene: TRBJ2-7; CDR3aa: CASGDRAYEQYF; CDR3nt: TGTGCCAGCGGGGACAGGGCCTACGAGCAGTACTTC
abundance: once; d_gene: -; v_gene: TRBV7-9; j_gene: TRBJ2-1; CDR3aa: CASSVSQGSSYNEQFF; CDR3nt: TGTGCCAGCAGCGTATCTCAAGGCAGCTCCTACAATGAGCAGTTCTTC
abundance: -; d_gene: -; v_gene: TRBV19; j_gene: TRBJ2-7; CDR3aa: CASSIRGDEQYF; CDR3nt: TGTGCCAGTAGTATAAGGGGGGATGAGCAGTACTTC
abundance: -; d_gene: -; v_gene: TRBV2; j_gene: TRBJ1-5; CDR3aa: CASLRGEDQPQHF; CDR3nt: TGTGCCAGTCTTAGGGGTGAGGATCAGCCCCAGCATTTT
abundance: many; d_gene: -; v_gene: TRBV19; j_gene: TRBJ1-1; CDR3aa: CASSFLGQSTEAFF; CDR3nt: TGTGCCAGTAGTTTCCTTGGACAGAGCACTGAAGCTTTCTTT
abundance: -; d_gene: TRBD2; v_gene: TRBV5-4; j_gene: TRBJ2-7; CDR3aa: CASSLLAGGGYEQYF; CDR3nt: TGTGCCAGCAGCTTGTTAGCGGGAGGGGGATACGAGCAGTACTTC
abundance: -; d_gene: -; v_gene: TRBV6-6; j_gene: TRBJ2-7; CDR3aa: CASSYQRQGVYEQYF; CDR3nt: TGTGCCAGCAGTTACCAGCGACAAGGGGTGTACGAGCAGTACTTC
abundance: -; d_gene: -; v_gene: TRBV6-5; j_gene: TRBJ1-1; CDR3aa: CASSYRGGATEAFF; CDR3nt: TGTGCCAGCAGTTACCGAGGGGGTGCCACTGAAGCTTTCTTT
abundance: -; d_gene: -; v_gene: TRBV29-1; j_gene: TRBJ2-1; CDR3aa: CSRWDSRVYEQFF; CDR3nt: TGCAGCCGTTGGGACTCACGGGTATATGAGCAGTTCTTC
abundance: -; d_gene: TRBD2; v_gene: TRBV5-4; j_gene: TRBJ2-1; CDR3aa: CASSFDLGGTHYSNEQFF; CDR3nt: TGTGCCAGCAGCTTTGACCTCGGGGGGACTCACTATTCTAATGAGCAGTTCTTC